What follows is one T cell receptor (beta chain) and its context. These data belong to a study of blood T cell repertoires in COVID-19. Per the original data handling: The assay estimated nucleated cells by amplifying reference gene primers. Data came from immunoSEQ multiplex PCR; TCRdb stores just in-frame clones and leaves some out. The V and J calls and clone size were taken over from that table, and D and trimming were inferred from the DNA. Of 88,000 or so clones listed, less than 90% are singletons. Trimming pared 3 bases from V and 4 bases from J, leaving 9 bases between. CDR1 is MNHEY and CDR2 is SMNVEV in the germline V gene (reference sequence). CDR3 size: 13 residues.

The chain uses TRBV27 and TRBJ1-1; the D is unclear. Sequencing input: peripheral blood. The source is a man in his sixties with acute or convalescent COVID-19. CDR3: CASSFRGITEAFF. DNA of the CDR3: TGTGCCAGCAGTTTTCGGGGAATCACTGAAGCTTTCTTT.